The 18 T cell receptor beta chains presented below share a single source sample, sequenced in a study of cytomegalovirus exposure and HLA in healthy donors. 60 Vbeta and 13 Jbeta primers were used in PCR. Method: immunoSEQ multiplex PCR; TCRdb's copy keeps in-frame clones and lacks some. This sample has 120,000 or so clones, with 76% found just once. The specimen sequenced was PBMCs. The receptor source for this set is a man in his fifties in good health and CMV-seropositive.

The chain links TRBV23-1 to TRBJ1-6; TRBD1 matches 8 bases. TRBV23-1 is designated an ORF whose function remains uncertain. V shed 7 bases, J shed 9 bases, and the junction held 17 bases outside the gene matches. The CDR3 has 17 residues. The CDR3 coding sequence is TGCGCCAGCACCAGAAACCCCTCGGGACAGGAGTTTTCACCCCTCCACTTT. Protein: CASTRNPSGQEFSPLHF.

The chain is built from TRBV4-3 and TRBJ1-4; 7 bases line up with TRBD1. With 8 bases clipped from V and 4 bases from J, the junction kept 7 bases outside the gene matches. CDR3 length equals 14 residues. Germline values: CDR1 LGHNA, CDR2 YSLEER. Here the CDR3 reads CASGRDRHNEKLFF. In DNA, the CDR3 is TGCGCCAGCGGACGGGACAGACATAATGAAAAACTGTTTTTT.

CDR3 region: CASSLDPTGNTIYF. CDR3 nucleotides: TGTGCCAGCAGCTTAGACCCTACGGGAAACACCATATATTTT. V is TRBV11-2 and J is TRBJ1-3, with no clear D. The CDR3 spans 14 residues. V was clipped by 0 bases and J by 4 bases, with 7 bases between them. Germline V lookup: CDR1 SGHAT, CDR2 FQNNGV.

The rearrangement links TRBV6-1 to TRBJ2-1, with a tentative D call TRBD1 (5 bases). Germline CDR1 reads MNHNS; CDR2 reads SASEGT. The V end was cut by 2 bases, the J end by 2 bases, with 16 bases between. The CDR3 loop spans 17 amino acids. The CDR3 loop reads CASSETVDRFTYNEQFF. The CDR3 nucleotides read TGTGCCAGCAGTGAAACCGTCGACAGATTCACCTACAATGAGCAGTTCTTC.

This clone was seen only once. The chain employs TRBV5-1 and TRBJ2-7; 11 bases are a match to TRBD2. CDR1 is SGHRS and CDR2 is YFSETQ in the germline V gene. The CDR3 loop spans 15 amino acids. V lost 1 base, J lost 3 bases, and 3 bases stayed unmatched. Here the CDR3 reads CASSLPSGRFYEQYF. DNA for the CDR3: TGCGCCAGCAGCTTGCCTAGCGGGAGGTTCTACGAGCAGTACTTC.

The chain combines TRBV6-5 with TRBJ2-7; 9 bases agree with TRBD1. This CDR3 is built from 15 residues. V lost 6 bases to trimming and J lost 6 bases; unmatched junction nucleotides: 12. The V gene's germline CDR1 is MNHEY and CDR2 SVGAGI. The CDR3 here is CASSRKAGTGSEQYF. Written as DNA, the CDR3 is TGTGCCAGCAGCCGTAAAGCCGGGACAGGGAGCGAGCAGTACTTC.

This chain's CDR3 is CASSDRTGAYEQYF. CDR3 DNA: TGTGCCAGCAGTGACAGGACAGGGGCGTACGAGCAGTACTTC. The V call is TRBV25-1, the J call TRBJ2-7, with 9 bases that match TRBD1. Per germline, CDR1 MGHDK and CDR2 SYGVNS. Trimming cost V 3 bases and J 4 bases; bases outside gene matches: 4. The CDR3 covers 14 residues.

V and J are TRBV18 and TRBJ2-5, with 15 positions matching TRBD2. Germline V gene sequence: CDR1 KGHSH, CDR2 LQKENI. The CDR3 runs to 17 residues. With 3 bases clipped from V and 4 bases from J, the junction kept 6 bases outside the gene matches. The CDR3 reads CASSPPGLAGGGETQYF. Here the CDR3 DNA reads TGTGCCAGCTCACCGCCGGGACTAGCGGGGGGAGGAGAGACCCAGTACTTC.

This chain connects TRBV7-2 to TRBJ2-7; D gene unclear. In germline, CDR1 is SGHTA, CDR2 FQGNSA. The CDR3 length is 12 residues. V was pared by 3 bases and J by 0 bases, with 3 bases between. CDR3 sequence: CASSFVSYEQYF. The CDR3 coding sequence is TGTGCCAGCAGCTTCGTCTCCTACGAGCAGTACTTC.

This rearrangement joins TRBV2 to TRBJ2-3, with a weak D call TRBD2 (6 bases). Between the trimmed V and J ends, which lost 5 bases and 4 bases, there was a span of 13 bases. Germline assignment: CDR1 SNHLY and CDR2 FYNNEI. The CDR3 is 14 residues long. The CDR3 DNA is TGTGCCAGCAGTCTTACTTCGGGGGCAGATACGCAGTATTTT. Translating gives CASSLTSGADTQYF.

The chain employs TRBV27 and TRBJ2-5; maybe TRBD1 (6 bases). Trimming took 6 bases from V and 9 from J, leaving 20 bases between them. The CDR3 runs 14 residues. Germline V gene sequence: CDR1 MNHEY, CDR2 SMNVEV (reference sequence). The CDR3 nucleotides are TGTGCCAGCAGCCCTGGGGGCGCCGGATTCGCCCAGTACTTC. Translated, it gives CASSPGGAGFAQYF.

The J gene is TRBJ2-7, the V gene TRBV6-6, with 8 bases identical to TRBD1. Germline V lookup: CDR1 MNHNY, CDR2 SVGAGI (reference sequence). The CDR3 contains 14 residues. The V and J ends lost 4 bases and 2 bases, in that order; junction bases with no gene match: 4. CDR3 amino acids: CASSFRDRPYEQYF. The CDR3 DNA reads TGTGCCAGCAGTTTCAGGGACAGGCCCTACGAGCAGTACTTC.

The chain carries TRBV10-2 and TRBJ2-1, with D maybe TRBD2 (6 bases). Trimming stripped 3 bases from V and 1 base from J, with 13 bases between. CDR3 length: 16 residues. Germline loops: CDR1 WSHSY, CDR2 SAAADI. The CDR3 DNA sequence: TGCGCCAGCAGTGACGCTAGCGTCCCTTCCTACAATGAGCAGTTCTTC. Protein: CASSDASVPSYNEQFF.

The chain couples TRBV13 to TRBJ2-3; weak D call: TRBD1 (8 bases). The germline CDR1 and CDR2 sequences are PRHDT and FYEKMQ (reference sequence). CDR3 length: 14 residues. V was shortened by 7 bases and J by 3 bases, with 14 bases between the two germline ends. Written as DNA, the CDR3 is TGTGCCAGCACCGACAGGGGAGGGACAGATACGCAGTATTTT. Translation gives CASTDRGGTDTQYF.

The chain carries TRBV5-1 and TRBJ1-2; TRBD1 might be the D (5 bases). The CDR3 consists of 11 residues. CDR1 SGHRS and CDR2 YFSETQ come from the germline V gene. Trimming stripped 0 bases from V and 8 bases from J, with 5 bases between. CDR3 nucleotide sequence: TGCGCCAGCAGCTTGGAGGGGGGCTACACCTTC. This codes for CASSLEGGYTF.

The DNA for the CDR3 is TGCGCCAGCAGCAAAATGACAGGGAACTATGGCTACACCTTC. Protein sequence: CASSKMTGNYGYTF. The V gene is TRBV5-1, the J gene TRBJ1-2; TRBD1 matches at 7 bases. Losses at the gene ends were 4 bases for V and 2 bases for J; bases not matched to a gene: 5. CDR1 is SGHRS and CDR2 is YFSETQ in the germline V gene. This CDR3 region has 14 residues.

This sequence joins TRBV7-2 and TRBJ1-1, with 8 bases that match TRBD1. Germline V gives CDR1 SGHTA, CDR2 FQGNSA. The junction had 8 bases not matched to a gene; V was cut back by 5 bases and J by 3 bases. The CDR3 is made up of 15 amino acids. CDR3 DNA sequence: TGTGCCAGCAGCCGACAGGGGCCGTGGGACACTGAAGCTTTCTTT. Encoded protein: CASSRQGPWDTEAFF.

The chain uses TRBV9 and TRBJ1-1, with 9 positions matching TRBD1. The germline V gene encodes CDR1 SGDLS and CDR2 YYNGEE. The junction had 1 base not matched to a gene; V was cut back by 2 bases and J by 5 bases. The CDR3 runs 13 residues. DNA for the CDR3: TGTGCCAGCAGCGTCGGGACAGGGACTGAAGCTTTCTTT. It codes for CASSVGTGTEAFF. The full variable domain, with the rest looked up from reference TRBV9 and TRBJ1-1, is DSGVTQTPKHLITATGQRVTLRCSPRSGDLSVYWYQQSLDQGLQFLIQYYNGEERAKGNILERFSAQQFPDLHSELNLSSLELGDSALYFCASSVGTGTEAFFGQGTRLTVV.